What follows is one TCR beta chain and its context. The antigen remains undetermined. This sample was taken from a study of vaccination and CD4 T cells after COVID-19. Treatment reported: 10-day PBMC culture with coronavirus spike peptide pools or control peptides (ViraFEST assay). Cultured CD4+ T cell DNA underwent sequencing with the Oncomine TCR Beta short-read assay. TCRdb redid the calling of the PCR reads with MiXCR, one entry per CDR3 protein. The sample has around 10,000 distinct CDR3 sequences, under 50% seen once; the top ten hold around 30%. The sequenced sample was CD4+ T cells from blood, cultured in vitro. This receptor was taken from a human donor who had recovered from COVID-19.

The chain's CDR3 is CASSPAGSAQFF. As DNA, the CDR3 is TGTGCCAGCAGCCCCGCGGGTTCCGCTCAGTTCTTC. This chain connects TRBV11-1 to TRBJ2-1; maybe TRBD2 (5 bases). Trimming took 5 bases from V and 13 from J, leaving 15 bases between them. Per the germline V gene, CDR1 is SGHAT and CDR2 is FQDESV (reference sequence). The CDR3 is 12 amino acids. Drawing the rest from reference TRBV11-1 and TRBJ2-1, the complete variable domain is EAEVAQSPRYKITEKSQAVAFWCDPISGHATLYWYRQILGQGPELLVQFQDESVVDDSQLPKDRFSAERLKGVDSTLKIQPAELGDSAMYLCASSPAGSAQFFGPGTRLTVL.